These 2 T cell receptor beta chains originate from one sample sequenced in a study of blood T cell repertoires in COVID-19. The table came from immunoSEQ multiplex PCR; TCRdb's copy has only in-frame clones and leaves some out. The data contain hundreds of thousands of clones, roughly nine tenths of them seen just once; the ten biggest clones take up around 1.1%. Sequencing input: PBMCs or T cells enriched from blood (not recorded which). Receptors were obtained from a man younger than 45 who had recovered from COVID-19.

The chain links TRBV19 to TRBJ2-7; the D gene is possibly TRBD2 (6 bases). The CDR3 length is 15 residues. The germline V and J ends were trimmed by 1 base and 2 bases, with 12 bases remaining between them. Per the germline V gene, CDR1 is LNHDA and CDR2 is SQIVND (reference sequence). The CDR3 sequence is CASSIVKGGAYEQYF. The CDR3 DNA is TGTGCCAGTAGTATAGTCAAGGGAGGAGCCTACGAGCAGTACTTC.

The chain employs TRBV5-1 and TRBJ2-2, with D maybe TRBD2 (5 bases). Germline CDR1 SGHRS, CDR2 YFSETQ. The CDR3 runs 15 residues. The V end was cut by 0 bases, the J end by 5 bases, with 11 bases between. This chain's CDR3 is CASSLVEGSTGELFF. The CDR3 region has the DNA TGCGCCAGCAGCTTGGTTGAGGGATCAACCGGGGAGCTGTTTTTT.